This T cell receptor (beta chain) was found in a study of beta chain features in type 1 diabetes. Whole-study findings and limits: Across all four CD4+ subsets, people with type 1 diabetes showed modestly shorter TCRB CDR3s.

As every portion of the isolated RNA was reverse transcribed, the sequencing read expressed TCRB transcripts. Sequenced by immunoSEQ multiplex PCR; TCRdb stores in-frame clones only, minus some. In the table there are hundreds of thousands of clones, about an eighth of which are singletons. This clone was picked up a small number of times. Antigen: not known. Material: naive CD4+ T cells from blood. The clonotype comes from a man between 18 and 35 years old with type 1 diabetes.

The CDR3 coding sequence is TGTGCCAGCAGCTCGCTTGGGGGGCGAAATGAGCAGTTCTTC. Its protein product is CASSSLGGRNEQFF. The chain has TRBV11-2 and TRBJ2-1, with D possibly being TRBD1 or TRBD2 (6 bases each). The length of the CDR3 is 14 residues. In germline, CDR1 is SGHAT, CDR2 FQNNGV. The V gene lost 4 bases and the J gene lost 7 bases, with 14 bases spanning the gap.